This T cell receptor (beta chain) was documented in a study of T cells in localized non-small cell lung cancer. Overall study results and limits: Since sequencing was restricted to only one region of the tumor, intratumor heterogeneity remains a possibility. Appearances in adjacent lung were noted for a median 57 of the top 100 tumor clones. The study linked higher blood T cell density to longer overall survival. Clonality peaked in uninvolved adjacent lung rather than tumor.

Concerning this clone: Its antigen is unknown.

Sequencing was performed with immunoSEQ multiplex PCR; in TCRdb, only in-frame clones are kept and a portion is missing. The profile shows roughly 35,000 clones, 88% of them singletons. The CDR3 covers 16 residues. Germline V gives CDR1 MGHRA, CDR2 YSYEKL. V lost 4 bases, J lost 7 bases, and 9 bases stayed unmatched. Sequences were derived from peripheral blood, sampled before any cancer treatment. The source of this sequence is a woman aged 40-75 years with stage I lung adenocarcinoma. V usage is TRBV4-1 and J usage is TRBJ2-2; 10 bases fit TRBD2. The DNA of the CDR3 is TGCGCCAGCAGCCTACTAGCGGGAAAAGGTGGCGGGGAGCTGTTTTTT. It yields the protein CASSLLAGKGGGELFF.